A single sample is the source of the 11 T cell receptor beta chains below, sequenced in a study of OX40 agonist ivuxolimab in advanced cancers. Method: immunoSEQ multiplex PCR; TCRdb's copy keeps in-frame clones and lacks some. The sample lists fewer than 30,000 clones, about 83% occurring once. Source: CD4+ or CD8+ T cells sorted from blood, taken in a trial of the OX40 agonist ivuxolimab. Receptor source: an adult with an advanced solid tumor such as melanoma, head and neck, liver or kidney cancer.

This rearrangement joins TRBV7-9 to TRBJ1-2; no clear D gene. The CDR3 sequence is 12 residues long. V was cut by 1 base and J by 7 bases, with 7 bases left in between. The V gene's germline CDR1 is SEHNR and CDR2 FQNEAQ (reference sequence). CDR3: CASSLEKFGYTF. In DNA form, the CDR3 reads TGTGCCAGCAGCTTAGAGAAATTTGGCTACACCTTC.

The chain employs TRBV5-6 and TRBJ2-7; TRBD1 matches at 9 bases. After removal of 4 bases from V and 7 bases from J, the junction contained 9 bases not matched to a gene. The germline V gene encodes CDR1 SGHDT and CDR2 YYEEEE. The CDR3 consists of 14 residues. CDR3 protein: CASSGGDREYEQYF. DNA of the CDR3: TGTGCCAGCAGCGGGGGGGACAGGGAGTATGAGCAGTACTTC.

This chain links TRBV7-9 with TRBJ2-1; 16 nucleotides match TRBD2. The V and J ends lost 3 bases and 5 bases, in that order; junction bases with no gene match: 7. The CDR3 length is 18 residues. In germline, CDR1 is SEHNR, CDR2 FQNEAQ (reference sequence). CDR3 DNA sequence: TGTGCCAGCAGCTTGGGACTAGCGGGGGGGCCGAATCACAATGAGCAGTTCTTC. Translation: CASSLGLAGGPNHNEQFF.

The J gene is TRBJ1-1, the V gene TRBV13, with 7 bases matching TRBD1. The germline V gene has CDR1 PRHDT and CDR2 FYEKMQ (reference sequence). This CDR3 region has 15 residues. V lost 5 bases and J lost 1; bases outside the gene matches: 7. The CDR3 is CASSTRQGWNTEAFF. CDR3 in DNA: TGTGCCAGCAGCACCCGACAGGGATGGAACACTGAAGCTTTCTTT.

The chain employs TRBV27 and TRBJ2-1; tentative D call: TRBD1 (6 bases). Trimming pared 6 bases from V and 2 bases from J, leaving 14 bases between. Per the germline V gene, CDR1 is MNHEY and CDR2 is SMNVEV (reference sequence). This CDR3 region has 15 residues. The CDR3 here is CASSLGTHTYNEQFF. CDR3 nucleotides: TGTGCCAGCAGCTTAGGGACACACACCTACAATGAGCAGTTCTTC.

The chain combines TRBV5-1 with TRBJ1-2, with D perhaps TRBD1 (5 bases). Trimming took 0 bases from V and 4 from J, leaving 10 bases between them. The CDR3 runs to 14 residues. Germline-derived CDR1 and CDR2 are SGHRS and YFSETQ. The CDR3 here is CASSLEIGAYGYTF. CDR3 nucleotide sequence: TGCGCCAGCAGCTTGGAAATAGGGGCCTATGGCTACACCTTC.

The chain is built from TRBV4-3 and TRBJ2-7; 11 positions match TRBD2. This CDR3 contains 15 residues. The V gene end was trimmed by 0 bases and the J gene end by 4 bases; junction bases not matched to a gene: 2. Germline V CDR1 and CDR2: LGHNA, YSLEER. CDR3 nucleotides: TGCGCCAGCAGCCAAGAGACTAGCGGGGTGTACGAGCAGTACTTC. Protein: CASSQETSGVYEQYF.

V gene TRBV9 combines with J gene TRBJ1-1; 8 bases agree with TRBD1. After removal of 0 bases from V and 11 bases from J, the junction contained 6 bases not matched to a gene. This CDR3 has 13 amino acids. Germline lookup yields CDR1 SGDLS and CDR2 YYNGEE. CDR3 loop: CASSVDTGGWAFF. The CDR3 nucleotides read TGTGCCAGCAGCGTAGATACAGGGGGGTGGGCTTTCTTT. The full variable domain, its missing parts supplied by reference TRBV9 and TRBJ1-1, is DSGVTQTPKHLITATGQRVTLRCSPRSGDLSVYWYQQSLDQGLQFLIQYYNGEERAKGNILERFSAQQFPDLHSELNLSSLELGDSALYFCASSVDTGGWAFFGQGTRLTVV.

The chain employs TRBV5-1 and TRBJ1-2; D might be TRBD1 (5 bases). Between the trimmed V and J ends, which lost 0 bases and 7 bases, there was a span of 10 bases. Germline CDR1 reads SGHRS; CDR2 reads YFSETQ. This CDR3 comprises 13 residues. CDR3 protein: CASSLGQGSGYTF. DNA for the CDR3: TGCGCCAGCAGCTTGGGGCAGGGCAGTGGCTACACCTTC.

The chain combines TRBV10-3 with TRBJ1-2; D call uncertain. Trimming took 5 bases from V and 4 from J, leaving 20 bases between them. The CDR3 runs 16 residues. Germline CDR1 reads ENHRY; CDR2 reads SYGVKD. The CDR3 DNA reads TGTGCCATCAGTCCTCCTCTAGACCTCCTAGGCTATGGCTACACCTTC. This encodes CAISPPLDLLGYGYTF.

The CDR3 loop reads CATSREGVNYGYTF. CDR3 sequence (DNA): TGTGCCACCAGCAGAGAGGGGGTAAACTATGGCTACACCTTC. The chain joins TRBV15 to TRBJ1-2; weak D call: TRBD1 (5 bases). Germline CDR1 reads LNHNV; CDR2 reads YYDKDF (reference sequence). V was shortened by 0 bases and J by 2 bases, with 7 bases between the two germline ends. This CDR3 spans 14 amino acids. Combining the CDR3 with reference TRBV15 and TRBJ1-2 gives the whole variable domain DAMVIQNPRYQVTQFGKPVTLSCSQTLNHNVMYWYQQKSSQAPKLLFHYYDKDFNNEADTPDNFQSRRPNTSFCFLDIRSPGLGDTAMYLCATSREGVNYGYTFGSGTRLTVV.